The T cell receptor (beta chain) described here comes from a study of T cell responses to AZD1222 COVID-19 vaccine. Findings and caveats of the study: Nearly half of spike-specific TCRs reportedly target unmutated variant regions. AZD1222 recipients seropositive at baseline numbered only five to seven. The donor cohort was predominantly white British with a female majority, and clonal diversity may have been underestimated.

Generated by immunoSEQ multiplex PCR, the TCRdb table keeps only in-frame clones and is missing some. The sample includes about 110,000 clones, about 85% seen only once; the top ten take under 2.5%. The CDR3 consists of 12 residues. The junction had 0 bases not matched to a gene; V was cut back by 5 bases and J by 5 bases. Concerning this clone itself: Its antigen is currently unknown.

The TCR originated in an adult who received the AZD1222 COVID-19 vaccine. This sequence joins TRBV12-3 or TRBV12-4 and TRBJ2-3; 8 positions match TRBD2. The material was peripheral blood, obtained 28 days after the second AZD1222 dose. For the CDR3, the DNA is TGTGCCAGCAGTGCGGGGGGAGATACGCAGTATTTT. Its protein is CASSAGGDTQYF.